This paragraph covers one T cell receptor (beta chain) sequence. The record originates from a study of T-cell memory formation after mild COVID-19. Study in general: TCR clusters mostly belonged to single donors.

Germline CDR1 reads LNHDA; CDR2 reads SQIVND (reference sequence). The V end was cut by 3 bases, the J end by 6 bases, with 15 bases between. The CDR3 length is 14 residues. TCRdb fed the 5' RACE reads into MiXCR, producing one record per CDR3 protein. Altogether a few hundred thousand distinct CDR3 sequences are present, 10% to 13% being singletons, with the ten largest covering roughly 3.2%. The specimen was PBMCs or a T cell subset sorted from them (not recorded which). V usage is TRBV19 and J usage is TRBJ2-7; D is ambiguous. The source of this sequence is a man between 18 and 29 years old who had mild COVID-19 (a few samples of this study predate the infection). Cell type and time point are not known. The CDR3 DNA is TGTGCCAGTAGTATGGGCCCTTGCCACTCCGAGCAGTACGTC. Protein sequence: CASSMGPCHSEQYV.